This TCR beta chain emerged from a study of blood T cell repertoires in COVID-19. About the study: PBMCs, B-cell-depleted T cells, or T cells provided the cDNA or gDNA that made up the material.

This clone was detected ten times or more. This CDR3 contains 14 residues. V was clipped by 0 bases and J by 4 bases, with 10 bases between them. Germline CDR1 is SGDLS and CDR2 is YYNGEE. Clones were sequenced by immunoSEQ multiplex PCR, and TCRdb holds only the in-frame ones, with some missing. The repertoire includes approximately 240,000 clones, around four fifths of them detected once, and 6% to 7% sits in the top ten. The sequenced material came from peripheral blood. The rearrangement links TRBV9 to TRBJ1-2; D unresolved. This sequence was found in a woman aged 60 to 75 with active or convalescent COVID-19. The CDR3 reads CASSVESGPYGYTF. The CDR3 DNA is TGTGCCAGCAGCGTAGAGTCAGGCCCCTATGGCTACACCTTC.